This TCR beta chain was recovered during a study of shared clonotypes between healthy human individuals. The ends lost 4 bases at V and 5 bases at J; junction bases unmatched: 6. This CDR3 has 14 residues. Looked up from germline, CDR1 is KGHSH and CDR2 is LQKENI. This table comes from immunoSEQ multiplex PCR, and its TCRdb copy is limited to in-frame clones, with some not included. The repertoire holds 1,500,000 or so clones, with just under 99% as singletons. The gene calls are TRBV18 and TRBJ2-5, with 8 bases identical to TRBD1. The receptor's source is a man aged 25-45 years in good health. The sequenced material came from naive CD4+ T cells sorted from blood. The subset here: CD45RA+ positively selected. The CDR3: CASSLRTGRETQYF. CDR3 DNA sequence: TGTGCCAGCTCACTTCGGACAGGGCGGGAGACCCAGTACTTC.